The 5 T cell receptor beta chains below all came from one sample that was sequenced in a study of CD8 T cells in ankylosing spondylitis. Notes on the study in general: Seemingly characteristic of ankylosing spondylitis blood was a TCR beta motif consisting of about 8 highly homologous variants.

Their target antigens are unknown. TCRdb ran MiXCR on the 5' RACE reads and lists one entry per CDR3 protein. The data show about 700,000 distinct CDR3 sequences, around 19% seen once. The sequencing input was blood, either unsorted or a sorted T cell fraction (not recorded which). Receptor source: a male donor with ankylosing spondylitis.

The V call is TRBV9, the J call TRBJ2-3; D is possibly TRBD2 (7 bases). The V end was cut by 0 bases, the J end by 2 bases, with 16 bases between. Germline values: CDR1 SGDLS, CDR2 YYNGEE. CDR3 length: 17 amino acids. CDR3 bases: TGTGCCAGCAGCGTAGGCCCTAGCGGACAGCACACAGATACGCAGTATTTT. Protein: CASSVGPSGQHTDTQYF.

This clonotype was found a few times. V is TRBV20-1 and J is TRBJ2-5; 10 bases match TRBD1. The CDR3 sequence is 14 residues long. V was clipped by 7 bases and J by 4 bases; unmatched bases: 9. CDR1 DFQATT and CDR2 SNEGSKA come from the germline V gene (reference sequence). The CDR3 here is CSVPPGDRGETQYF. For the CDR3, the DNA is TGCAGTGTCCCCCCGGGGGACAGGGGAGAGACCCAGTACTTC.

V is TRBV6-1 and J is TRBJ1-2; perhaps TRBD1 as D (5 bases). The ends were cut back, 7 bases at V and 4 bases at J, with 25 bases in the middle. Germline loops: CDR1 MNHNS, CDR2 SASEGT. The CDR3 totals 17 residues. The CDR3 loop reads CASTRAGDYTRGYGYTF. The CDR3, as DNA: TGTGCCAGCACCCGGGCGGGGGATTACACCCGGGGCTATGGCTACACCTTC.

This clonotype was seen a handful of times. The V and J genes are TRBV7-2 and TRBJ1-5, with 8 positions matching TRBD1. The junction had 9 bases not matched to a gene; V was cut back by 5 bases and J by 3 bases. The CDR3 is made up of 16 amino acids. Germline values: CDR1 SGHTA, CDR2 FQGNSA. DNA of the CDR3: TGTGCCAGCAGCGCATACTCGACAGGGGTCAATCAGCCCCAGCATTTT. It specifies CASSAYSTGVNQPQHF.

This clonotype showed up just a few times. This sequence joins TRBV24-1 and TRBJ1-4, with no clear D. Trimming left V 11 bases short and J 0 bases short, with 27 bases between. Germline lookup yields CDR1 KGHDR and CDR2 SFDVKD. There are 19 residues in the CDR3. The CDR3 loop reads CAMLGGHAATSPTNEKLFF. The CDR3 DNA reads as TGTGCCATGCTGGGCGGCCACGCCGCAACTTCCCCAACTAATGAAAAACTGTTTTTT.